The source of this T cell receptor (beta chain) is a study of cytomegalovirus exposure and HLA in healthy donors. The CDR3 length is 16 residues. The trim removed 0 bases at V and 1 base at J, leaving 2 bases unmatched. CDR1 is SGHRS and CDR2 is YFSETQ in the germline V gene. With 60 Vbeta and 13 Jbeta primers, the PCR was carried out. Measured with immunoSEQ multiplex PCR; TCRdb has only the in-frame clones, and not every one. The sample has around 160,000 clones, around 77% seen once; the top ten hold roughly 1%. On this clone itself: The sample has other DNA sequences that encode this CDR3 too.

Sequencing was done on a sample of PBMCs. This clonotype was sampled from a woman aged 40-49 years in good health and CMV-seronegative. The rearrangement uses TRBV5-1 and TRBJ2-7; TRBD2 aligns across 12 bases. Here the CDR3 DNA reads TGCGCCAGCAGCTTGGGACTAGCGGGAGATTCCTACGAGCAGTACTTC. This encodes CASSLGLAGDSYEQYF.